Sequencing of this T cell receptor beta chain was carried out in a study of T cell repertoires in cytomegalovirus infection. Study-wide context: Newly reported HLA-C-restricted and thoroughly characterized HLA-B-restricted CMV epitopes were employed. It was the public TCR beta signatures that indicated both CMV infection and matching HLA type. Broader study findings: Dominant in the ex vivo response were TCR beta clonotypes restricted by HLA-C and specific for CMV.

V was pared by 4 bases and J by 4 bases, with 12 bases between. This CDR3 has 13 residues. Germline CDR1 is SGHDT and CDR2 is YYEEEE. Of note for this clonotype: What it recognizes is unknown.

TCRdb reprocessed the reads with MiXCR, giving one entry per CDR3 protein. The table has 300,000 to 400,000 distinct CDR3 sequences, 25% to 35% seen once. The V gene is TRBV5-6, the J gene TRBJ2-7, with a possible D match to TRBD1 (6 bases). The source is a human donor in good health (CMV status not recorded). Some clones in this sample may be carry-over from other donors' samples. The sample was cultured PBMCs, taken from culture after CMV antigen stimulation. The CDR3 here is CASSQLQGYEQYF. The CDR3 region has the DNA TGTGCCAGCAGCCAGTTACAGGGTTACGAGCAGTACTTC.